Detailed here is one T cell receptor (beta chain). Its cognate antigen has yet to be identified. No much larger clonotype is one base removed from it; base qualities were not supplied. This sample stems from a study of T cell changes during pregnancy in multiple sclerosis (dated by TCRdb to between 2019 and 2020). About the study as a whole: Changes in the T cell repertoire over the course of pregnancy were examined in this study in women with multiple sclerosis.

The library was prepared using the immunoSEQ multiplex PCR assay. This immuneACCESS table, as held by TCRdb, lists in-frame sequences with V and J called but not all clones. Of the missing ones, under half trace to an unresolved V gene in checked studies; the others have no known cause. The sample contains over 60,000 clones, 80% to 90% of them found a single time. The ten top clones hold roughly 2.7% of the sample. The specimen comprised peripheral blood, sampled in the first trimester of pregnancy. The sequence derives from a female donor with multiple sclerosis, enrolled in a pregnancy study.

The CDR3 has the sequence CAVAGTGSDTIYF. The bases read TGTGCCGTGGCCGGGACAGGGTCCGACACCATATATTTT. Recombination linked TRBV19 to TRBJ1-3, and 9 bases in between align with TRBD1. Its CDR3 holds 13 amino acids, cysteine through phenylalanine. Only the CDR3 region is kept as DNA, spanning 39 bases read in frame from base 1. V has 11 bases trimmed and J has 8 bases trimmed; junction bases matching no gene number 10. The germline V gene (reference sequence) gives CDR1 as LNHDA and CDR2 as SQIVND.